Listed here are 32 T cell receptor beta chains from one sample, sequenced in a study of cytomegalovirus exposure and HLA in healthy donors. Amplification used 60 Vbeta primers and 13 Jbeta primers. Profiled with immunoSEQ multiplex PCR; TCRdb holds only in-frame clones, not every one. The sample shows 150,000 to 200,000 clones, approximately 80% of them seen only once. The sequencing sample was made of PBMCs. These receptors were collected from a young man in good health and CMV-seropositive.

This clone was observed a handful of times. This sequence joins TRBV12-5 and TRBJ2-1, with TRBD2 matching 8 bases. The germline CDR1 and CDR2 sequences are LGHNT and FRNRAP. Trimming removed 5 bases from V and 0 bases from J; junction bases left unmatched: 6. The CDR3 covers 16 residues. The CDR3 nucleotides are TGTGCTAGTGGTCTGATAGCGGGGAGCTCCTACAATGAGCAGTTCTTC. Translated: CASGLIAGSSYNEQFF.

This clone was found a few times. The rearrangement uses TRBV9 and TRBJ2-1; 9 bases match TRBD2. The CDR3 is 14 amino acids. Germline V CDR1 and CDR2: SGDLS, YYNGEE. With 4 bases clipped from V and 8 bases from J, the junction kept 7 bases outside the gene matches. CDR3 DNA: TGTGCCAGCAGCTCCCGACTAGCGGAGGATGAGCAGTTCTTC. Amino acid sequence: CASSSRLAEDEQFF.

About this clone: The junction and the germline gene differ at one end; a read error may be behind it. This chain connects TRBV5-1 to TRBJ1-1; D perhaps matches TRBD1 (6 bases). The CDR3 length is 14 residues. Germline assignment: CDR1 SGHRS and CDR2 YFSETQ. Written as DNA, the CDR3 is TGCGCCAGCAGCTCCCAGGGGCGGAGCACTGAAGATTTCTTT. Translating gives CASSSQGRSTEDFF.

The CDR3 region is CASSQDETENSYEQYF. CDR3 DNA sequence: TGCGCCAGCAGCCAAGATGAGACAGAGAATTCCTACGAGCAGTACTTC. The rearrangement joins TRBV4-1 to TRBJ2-7; D is perhaps TRBD1 (5 bases). The germline CDR1 and CDR2 sequences are MGHRA and YSYEKL. V lost 0 bases to trimming and J lost 1 base, with 13 bases between them. This CDR3 has 16 residues.

The J gene is TRBJ2-3, the V gene TRBV27; the match to TRBD1 covers 8 bases. The germline V gene encodes CDR1 MNHEY and CDR2 SMNVEV (reference sequence). The length of the CDR3 is 16 residues. V shed 5 bases and J 2 bases; nucleotides not matched to a gene: 9. In DNA form, the CDR3 reads TGTGCCAGCAGTGCCATCCGGGACAGGTTCACAGATACGCAGTATTTT. Amino acid sequence: CASSAIRDRFTDTQYF.

The chain uses TRBV25-1 and TRBJ2-7, with a tentative D call TRBD1 (6 bases). This CDR3 is built from 17 residues. Germline V gene lookup returns CDR1 MGHDK and CDR2 SYGVNS. Trimming cost V 7 bases and J 2 bases, with 24 bases left between them. CDR3 sequence reads: CASTRFLQGRVAYEQYF. CDR3 DNA: TGTGCCAGCACCCGATTTCTTCAGGGGAGAGTAGCCTACGAGCAGTACTTC.

This sequence joins TRBV30 and TRBJ1-4; 7 nucleotides align to TRBD1. Germline trimming cut 3 bases from V and 7 bases from J; bases unmatched to any gene: 8. Per the germline V gene, CDR1 is GTSNPN and CDR2 is SVGIG (reference sequence). The CDR3 has 14 residues. The CDR3 spells CAWRQGYGSEKLFF. The DNA of the CDR3 is TGTGCCTGGAGACAGGGGTACGGGAGTGAAAAACTGTTTTTT.

V and J are TRBV13 and TRBJ2-3; 7 nucleotides line up with TRBD2. With 6 bases clipped from V and 8 bases from J, the junction kept 20 bases outside the gene matches. The CDR3 length is 17 residues. Germline V lookup: CDR1 PRHDT, CDR2 FYEKMQ (reference sequence). In DNA form, the CDR3 reads TGTGCCAGCAGTTCCCTTCGACTAGCCATGCAGGTGGTTACGCAGTATTTT. Translation gives CASSSLRLAMQVVTQYF.

The chain uses TRBV19 and TRBJ1-4, with 7 bases fitting TRBD1. CDR3 length: 15 amino acids. Germline V CDR1 and CDR2: LNHDA, SQIVND (reference sequence). V shed 1 base and J 2 bases; nucleotides not matched to a gene: 1. The CDR3 DNA reads as TGTGCCAGTAGTATAGTGACAGGGACTAATGAAAAACTGTTTTTT. It yields the protein CASSIVTGTNEKLFF.

V and J are TRBV10-3 and TRBJ2-7; no firm D call. V was shortened by 2 bases and J by 2 bases, with 7 bases between the two germline ends. The CDR3 has 13 amino acids. Looked up from germline, CDR1 is ENHRY and CDR2 is SYGVKD. In DNA form, the CDR3 reads TGTGCCATCAGTGAGAACCCTACCTACGAGCAGTACTTC. It specifies CAISENPTYEQYF.

V and J are TRBV6-7 and TRBJ2-2; no clear D gene. TRBV6-7 is an open reading frame, and its role is uncertain. V shed 4 bases and J shed 7 bases, with 4 bases lying between them. This CDR3 is 11 amino acids long. The CDR3 DNA reads as TGTGCCAGCAGTTGGCACGGGGAGCTGTTTTTT. Its protein is CASSWHGELFF.

CDR3 sequence (DNA): TGCGCCAGCAGCCCTGAGGGGGGGCGATCCTACAATGAGCAGTTCTTC. Amino acid sequence: CASSPEGGRSYNEQFF. The chain recombines TRBV4-1 with TRBJ2-1; possibly TRBD2 for D (7 bases). The V gene's germline CDR1 is MGHRA and CDR2 YSYEKL. Trimming removed 4 bases from V and 1 base from J, with 14 bases in between. The CDR3 totals 16 residues.

The rearrangement uses TRBV28 and TRBJ2-7, with D perhaps TRBD2 (5 bases). Trimming removed 5 bases at V and 5 bases at J, with 19 bases between. The CDR3 extends over 15 amino acids. In germline, CDR1 is MDHEN, CDR2 SYDVKM. The CDR3 loop is CASSPSSAGWHEQYF. CDR3 nucleotide sequence: TGTGCCAGCAGTCCCTCTTCGGCGGGTTGGCACGAGCAGTACTTC.

J is TRBJ1-1 and V is TRBV5-4; 10 nucleotides match TRBD1. This CDR3 is 14 amino acids long. Unmatched junction bases numbered 7, after V lost 4 bases and J lost 7 bases. Germline loops: CDR1 SGHNT, CDR2 YYREEE (reference sequence). CDR3 sequence: CASSLEGQGNEAFF. The CDR3 DNA reads TGTGCCAGCAGCCTAGAGGGACAGGGGAATGAAGCTTTCTTT. Full variable domain (outside the CDR3, taken from reference TRBV5-4 and TRBJ1-1): ETGVTQSPTHLIKTRGQQVTLRCSSQSGHNTVSWYQQALGQGPQFIFQYYREEENGRGNFPPRFSGLQFPNYSSELNVNALELDDSALYLCASSLEGQGNEAFFGQGTRLTVV.

The chain uses TRBV5-4 and TRBJ1-1; possible D gene TRBD1, 5 bases. The CDR3 spans 13 residues. Germline loops: CDR1 SGHNT, CDR2 YYREEE (reference sequence). Deletions cut 5 bases from V and 1 base from J, with 9 bases between. CDR3 residues: CASSFDRNTEAFF. The CDR3, as DNA: TGTGCCAGCAGTTTCGACAGGAACACTGAAGCTTTCTTT.

The rearrangement uses TRBV11-2 and TRBJ2-7; maybe TRBD1 (6 bases). The ends were cut back, 5 bases at V and 2 bases at J, with 10 bases in the middle. The V gene's germline CDR1 is SGHAT and CDR2 FQNNGV. The CDR3 contains 13 residues. CDR3 residues: CASSAAGAYEQYF. The CDR3 DNA reads as TGTGCCAGCAGCGCAGCAGGGGCCTACGAGCAGTACTTC.

V and J are TRBV19 and TRBJ1-5; unclear D gene. The CDR3 runs 13 residues. V lost 6 bases, J lost 3 bases, and 9 bases lay in between. Germline-derived CDR1 and CDR2 are LNHDA and SQIVND (reference sequence). The CDR3 nucleotides are TGTGCCAGTAGCCCGGAGAACAATCAGCCCCAGCATTTT. This codes for CASSPENNQPQHF.

The J gene is TRBJ2-1, the V gene TRBV30; the D is unclear. Germline loops: CDR1 GTSNPN, CDR2 SVGIG (reference sequence). The CDR3 has 11 residues. Trimming removed 5 bases from V and 6 bases from J, with 8 bases in between. For the CDR3, the DNA is TGTGCCTGGGAGGTATTCAATGAGCAGTTCTTC. It is translated as CAWEVFNEQFF.

This rearrangement joins TRBV4-3 to TRBJ1-6; D is unresolved. The CDR3 consists of 16 residues. Germline CDR1 is LGHNA and CDR2 is YSLEER. The V end lost 0 bases, the J end lost 5 bases, and 11 bases lay between the germline ends. This CDR3 reads CASSQDRSRDNSPLHF. In nucleotides, the CDR3 is TGCGCCAGCAGCCAAGATAGGAGCAGAGATAATTCACCCCTCCACTTT.

This clone was found a few times. The V and J genes are TRBV5-1 and TRBJ2-3, with 8 bases aligning to TRBD2. CDR3 size: 16 residues. Germline CDR1 SGHRS, CDR2 YFSETQ. After removal of 3 bases from V and 3 bases from J, the junction contained 9 bases not matched to a gene. In DNA, the CDR3 is TGCGCCAGCAGCTCCCCCGTAAGCGGGGGAACAGATACGCAGTATTTT. Its protein is CASSSPVSGGTDTQYF. Together with reference TRBV5-1 and TRBJ2-3, the CDR3 gives the full variable domain: KAGVTQTPRYLIKTRGQQVTLSCSPISGHRSVSWYQQTPGQGLQFLFEYFSETQRNKGNFPGRFSGRQFSNSRSEMNVSTLELGDSALYLCASSSPVSGGTDTQYFGPGTRLTVL.

The V gene is TRBV29-1, the J gene TRBJ2-7; 12 bases align to TRBD2. Germline CDR1 SQVTM, CDR2 ANQGSEA. The length of the CDR3 is 15 residues. With 4 bases clipped from V and 2 bases from J, the junction kept 6 bases outside the gene matches. The CDR3 sequence is CSVGGLAGPPYEQYF. Written as DNA, the CDR3 is TGCAGCGTTGGAGGACTAGCGGGGCCTCCCTACGAGCAGTACTTC.

The V call is TRBV7-3, the J call TRBJ1-2; 11 bases are shared with TRBD1. The CDR3 is made up of 13 amino acids. Looked up from germline, CDR1 is SGHTA and CDR2 is FQGTGA. Trimming at V came to 4 bases and at J to 8 bases, leaving 3 bases not matched to a gene. For the CDR3, the DNA is TGTGCCAGCAGCTGGGGACAGGGGGAAGGCTACACCTTC. Its translation: CASSWGQGEGYTF. The entire variable domain, with the rest obtained from reference TRBV7-3 and TRBJ1-2, is as follows: GAGVSQTPSNKVTEKGKYVELRCDPISGHTALYWYRQSLGQGPEFLIYFQGTGAADDSGLPNDRFFAVRPEGSVSTLKIQRTERGDSAVYLCASSWGQGEGYTFGSGTRLTVV.

This clone was seen only a few times. V gene TRBV4-3 combines with J gene TRBJ2-1, with 9 bases matching TRBD1. CDR1 and CDR2 from the germline V gene are LGHNA and YSLEER. The CDR3 consists of 14 residues. The trim removed 3 bases at V and 7 bases at J, leaving 4 bases unmatched. The CDR3 region has the DNA TGCGCCAGCAGCCATCGGACAGGGGATAATGAGCAGTTCTTC. The encoded protein is CASSHRTGDNEQFF.

This chain joins TRBV6-1 and TRBJ1-2, with 7 bases lining up with TRBD1. This CDR3 has 15 residues. The germline CDR1 and CDR2 sequences are MNHNS and SASEGT. J was trimmed by 4 bases and V by 0 bases; bases with no gene match: 5. Here the CDR3 DNA reads TGTGCCAGCAGTGAAGCGCAGGGGGAGCCCTATGGCTACACCTTC. Its translation: CASSEAQGEPYGYTF.

The genes are TRBV4-1 and TRBJ2-5; maybe TRBD2 (7 bases). Germline V lookup: CDR1 MGHRA, CDR2 YSYEKL. The CDR3 covers 17 residues. The germline V and J ends were trimmed by 0 bases and 4 bases, with 18 bases remaining between them. This CDR3 reads CASSQDIWRGGLETQYF. CDR3 nucleotides: TGCGCCAGCAGCCAAGATATCTGGAGGGGGGGCTTAGAGACCCAGTACTTC.

The chain couples TRBV11-2 to TRBJ2-5, with TRBD2 as a possible D gene (6 bases). The V and J ends lost 1 base and 1 base respectively, with 10 bases between them. The germline V gene has CDR1 SGHAT and CDR2 FQNNGV. The CDR3 consists of 15 residues. In DNA, the CDR3 is TGTGCCAGCAGCTTAGGTGGCGGGGCCCAAGAGACCCAGTACTTC. Translated, it gives CASSLGGGAQETQYF.

V usage is TRBV5-1 and J usage is TRBJ1-6, with 9 bases fitting TRBD1. The CDR3 consists of 17 residues. Trimming took 4 bases from V and 4 from J; bases not matched to a gene: 9. The V gene's germline CDR1 is SGHRS and CDR2 YFSETQ. In nucleotides, the CDR3 is TGCGCCAGCAGCGCGGTGGGACAGGGCGCTTATAATTCACCCCTCCACTTT. It codes for CASSAVGQGAYNSPLHF.

The rearrangement joins TRBV13 to TRBJ1-6; 10 bases align to TRBD1. The CDR3 contains 15 residues. J gave up 7 bases and V 4 bases, and 4 bases lay outside the gene matches. From germline, CDR1 is PRHDT and CDR2 FYEKMQ (reference sequence). The CDR3 nucleotides are TGTGCCAGCAGCTCTGGGGACAGGGGAAATTCACCCCTCCACTTT. It specifies CASSSGDRGNSPLHF. The full variable domain, in which reference TRBV13 and TRBJ1-6 provide the parts outside the CDR3, is AAGVIQSPRHLIKEKRETATLKCYPIPRHDTVYWYQQGPGQDPQFLISFYEKMQSDKGSIPDRFSAQQFSDYHSELNMSSLELGDSALYFCASSSGDRGNSPLHFGNGTRLTVT.

The chain links TRBV5-6 to TRBJ1-6, with D unclear. The germline V and J ends were trimmed by 3 bases and 4 bases, with 5 bases remaining between them. The CDR3 covers 13 residues. The germline V gene has CDR1 SGHDT and CDR2 YYEEEE. CDR3 region: CASSSRYNSPLHF. CDR3 sequence (DNA): TGTGCCAGCAGCTCACGGTATAATTCACCCCTCCACTTT.

V and J are TRBV5-6 and TRBJ1-1; TRBD1 agrees at 7 bases. The CDR3 has 14 amino acids. With V trimmed by 4 bases and J by 1 base, 4 bases remained unmatched. Germline CDR1 SGHDT, CDR2 YYEEEE. CDR3 sequence reads: CASSAGQQNTEAFF. CDR3 DNA: TGTGCCAGCAGCGCGGGACAGCAGAACACTGAAGCTTTCTTT.

This chain connects TRBV27 to TRBJ2-7, with 15 bases matching TRBD2. The CDR3 covers 16 residues. After removal of 5 bases from V and 2 bases from J, the junction contained 4 bases not matched to a gene. Germline CDR1 is MNHEY and CDR2 is SMNVEV (reference sequence). The CDR3 DNA follows: TGTGCCAGCAGTGGGGGACTAGCGGGGGGTCCCTACGAGCAGTACTTC. This sequence encodes CASSGGLAGGPYEQYF.

The CDR3 here is CASNRRAGHADTQYF. CDR3 bases: TGTGCCAGCAATCGTAGAGCAGGACATGCAGATACGCAGTATTTT. The gene calls are TRBV6-1 and TRBJ2-3, with D perhaps matching TRBD1 (5 bases). V lost 7 bases and J lost 4, with 18 bases in between. Germline assignment: CDR1 MNHNS and CDR2 SASEGT. The length of the CDR3 is 15 residues.